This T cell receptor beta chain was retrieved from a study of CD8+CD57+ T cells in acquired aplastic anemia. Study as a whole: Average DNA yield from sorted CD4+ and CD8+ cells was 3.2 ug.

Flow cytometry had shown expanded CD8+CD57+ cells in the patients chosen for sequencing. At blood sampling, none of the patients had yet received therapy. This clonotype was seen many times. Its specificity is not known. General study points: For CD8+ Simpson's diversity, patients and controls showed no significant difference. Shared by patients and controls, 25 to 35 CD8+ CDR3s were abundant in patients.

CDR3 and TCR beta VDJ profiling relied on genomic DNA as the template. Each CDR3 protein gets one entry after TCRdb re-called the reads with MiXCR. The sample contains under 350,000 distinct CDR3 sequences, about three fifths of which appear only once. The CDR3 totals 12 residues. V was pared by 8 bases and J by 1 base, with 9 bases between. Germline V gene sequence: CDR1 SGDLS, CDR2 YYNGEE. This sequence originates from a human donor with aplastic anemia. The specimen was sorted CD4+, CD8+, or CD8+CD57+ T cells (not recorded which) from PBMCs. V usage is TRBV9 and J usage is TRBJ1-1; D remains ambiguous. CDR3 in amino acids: CASVGENTEAFF. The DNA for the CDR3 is TGTGCCAGTGTGGGTGAGAACACTGAAGCTTTCTTT.